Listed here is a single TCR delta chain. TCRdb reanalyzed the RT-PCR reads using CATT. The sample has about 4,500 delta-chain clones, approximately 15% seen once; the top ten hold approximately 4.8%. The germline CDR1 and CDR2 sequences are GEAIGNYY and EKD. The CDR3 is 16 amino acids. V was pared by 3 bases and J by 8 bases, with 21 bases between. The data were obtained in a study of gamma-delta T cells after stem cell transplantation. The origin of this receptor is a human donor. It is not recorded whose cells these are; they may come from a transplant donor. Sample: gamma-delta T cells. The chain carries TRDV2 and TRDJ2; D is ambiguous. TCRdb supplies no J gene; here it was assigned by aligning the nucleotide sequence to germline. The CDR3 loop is CACDGVEAIMAAQLFF. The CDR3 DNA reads TGTGCCTGTGACGGAGTGGAGGCCATTATGGCGGCACAACTCTTCTTT.